This note documents a single T cell receptor beta chain sequence. What it binds is unknown. The CDR3 sequence is 18 residues long. Germline values: CDR1 SGHKS, CDR2 YYEKEE (reference sequence). V was pared by 0 bases and J by 8 bases, with 15 bases of the junction left unmatched. This sample was taken from a study of cytomegalovirus exposure and HLA in healthy donors. Turning to the study itself: Out of roughly 170 million T cells, an earlier analysis found over 100 million unique TCR beta sequences in total.

Study-level results: Usually a TCR sequence was rare, but some public TCRs were found in many donors. Among the most significant clusters, several appeared linked to common viral pathogens in a later analysis.

With 60 Vbeta and 13 Jbeta primers, the PCR was carried out. Sequencing used immunoSEQ multiplex PCR; TCRdb keeps in-frame clones, though not all of them. Of 150,000 or so clones in the sample, roughly 85% are singletons; the top ten hold about 0.91%. Sequenced input: PBMCs. The V call is TRBV5-5, the J call TRBJ2-1, with 9 bases aligning to TRBD1. This sequence was found in a woman between 50 and 59 years old in good health and CMV-seropositive. The CDR3 DNA is TGTGCCAGCAGCTTGGGGGACAGGGTATCCCTAAATTGGGATGAGCAGTTCTTC. It specifies CASSLGDRVSLNWDEQFF. The full variable domain, in which reference TRBV5-5 and TRBJ2-1 provide the parts outside the CDR3, is DAGVTQSPTHLIKTRGQQVTLRCSPISGHKSVSWYQQVLGQGPQFIFQYYEKEERGRGNFPDRFSARQFPNYSSELNVNALLLGDSALYLCASSLGDRVSLNWDEQFFGPGTRLTVL.